This is a list of T cell receptor beta chains from one sample in a study of OX40 agonist ivuxolimab in advanced cancers. Data came from immunoSEQ multiplex PCR; TCRdb stores just in-frame clones and leaves some out. The data show about 76,000 clones, with roughly 85% seen just once and around 2.9% held by the top ten. Here the sequenced sample was CD4+ or CD8+ T cells sorted from blood, taken in a trial of the OX40 agonist ivuxolimab. These receptors all come from an adult with an advanced solid tumor such as melanoma, head and neck, liver or kidney cancer. Each CDR3 is given with its conserved first and last residue.

v_call,j_call,cdr3_aa
TRBV5-1,TRBJ1-2,CASSLTGYDGYTF
TRBV11-2,TRBJ2-5,CASGEGARGGGQETQYF
TRBV30,TRBJ1-1,CAWSLAPEAFF
TRBV19,TRBJ1-5,CASSIRYSDSNQPQHF
TRBV30,TRBJ2-7,CAWSVRGLLKSNEQYF
TRBV6-1,TRBJ1-5,CASSEIGVGQPQHF
TRBV7-9,TRBJ1-3,CASGQQQGGGNTIYF
TRBV20-1,TRBJ1-2,CSAKGRSF
TRBV15,TRBJ2-7,CATGVKRTGINEQYF
TRBV5-1,TRBJ2-1,CASSGAPGQANEQFF
TRBV7-2,TRBJ1-2,CASAGGANYGYTF